Included here is one T cell receptor beta chain sequence, with context. Its antigen is unknown. The data derive from a study of CD8+CD57+ T cells in acquired aplastic anemia. Looking at the study overall: Sorted CD4+ and CD8+ cells gave a mean 3.2 ug DNA, range roughly 0.18 to 30 ug. The study obtained 9 million to 13 million reads on average for CD4+ cells from healthy donors.

Profiles of TCR beta VDJ and CDR3 were generated from a genomic DNA template. TCRdb reanalysed the reads using MiXCR and keeps one entry per CDR3 protein. The data hold 200,000 to 250,000 distinct CDR3 sequences, with approximately 60% observed a single time. General observations from the study: Simpson's diversity of CD8+ cells was not significantly different in patients compared with controls. Researchers report that some 31 CD8+ CDR3 sequences appeared in both patients and controls.

The CDR3 is 16 amino acids. Per germline, CDR1 SGHRS and CDR2 YFSETQ. V shed 0 bases and J shed 2 bases, with 15 bases lying between them. Sequencing was done on a sample of sorted CD4+, CD8+, or CD8+CD57+ T cells (not recorded which) from PBMCs. This chain joins TRBV5-1 and TRBJ2-7; D is uncertain. This clonotype originated in a human donor in good health. The CDR3 protein is CASSLEPGDYAYEQYF. The CDR3 bases are TGCGCCAGCAGCTTGGAGCCCGGTGATTACGCCTACGAGCAGTACTTC.